This TCR beta chain emerged from a study of blood T cell repertoires in COVID-19. Study at large: The United States, Italy and Spain were the sources of the acute and convalescent COVID-19 samples. T cells, B-cell-depleted T cells, or PBMCs provided the cDNA or gDNA that served as material.

As processed by the authors: Reference gene primer amplification gave estimated nucleated cell counts. Sequenced by immunoSEQ multiplex PCR; TCRdb stores in-frame clones only, minus some. D and trimming come from the DNA, and the V and J calls and clone size come from that table. Here the sample spans 300,000 to 400,000 clones, roughly 85% being singletons. CDR1 and CDR2 from the germline V gene are PRHDT and FYEKMQ (reference sequence). V lost 4 bases and J lost 1, with 7 bases in between. CDR3 size: 13 residues. The sequence was collected from a human donor in a cohort sampled during active COVID-19. V usage is TRBV13 and J usage is TRBJ1-2; a weak D match, TRBD1 (6 bases). The sequencing sample was made of peripheral blood. The CDR3 DNA reads TGTGCCAGCAGCTCACAGGGTAACTATGGCTACACCTTC. Translated: CASSSQGNYGYTF.